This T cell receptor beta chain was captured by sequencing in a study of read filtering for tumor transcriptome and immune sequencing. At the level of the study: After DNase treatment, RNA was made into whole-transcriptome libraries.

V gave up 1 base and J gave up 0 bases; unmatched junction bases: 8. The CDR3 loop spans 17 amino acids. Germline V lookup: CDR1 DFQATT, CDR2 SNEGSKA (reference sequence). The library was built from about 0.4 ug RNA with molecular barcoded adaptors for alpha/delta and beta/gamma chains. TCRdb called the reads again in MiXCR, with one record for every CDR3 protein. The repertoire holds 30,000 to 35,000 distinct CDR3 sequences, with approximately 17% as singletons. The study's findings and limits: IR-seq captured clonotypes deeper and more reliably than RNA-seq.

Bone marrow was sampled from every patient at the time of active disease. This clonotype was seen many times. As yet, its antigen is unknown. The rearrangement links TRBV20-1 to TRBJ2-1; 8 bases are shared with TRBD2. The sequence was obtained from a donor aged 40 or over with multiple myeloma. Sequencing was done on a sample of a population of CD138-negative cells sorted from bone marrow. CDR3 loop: CSARVHSGMFSYNEQFF. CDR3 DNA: TGCAGTGCTAGAGTACATAGCGGGATGTTCTCCTACAATGAGCAGTTCTTC.